This T cell receptor beta chain was sequenced in a study of patients and donors after allogeneic stem cell transplantation. This clonotype appeared a single time. One entry per CDR3 protein, called by TCRdb with MiXCR from the RT-PCR reads. The sample carries 20,000 to 25,000 distinct CDR3 sequences, about 30% recorded once. This CDR3 region has 16 residues. Trimming stripped 5 bases from V and 3 bases from J, with 16 bases between. Germline V lookup: CDR1 SGHAT, CDR2 FQNNGV. The material sequenced was blood, either unsorted or a sorted T cell fraction (not recorded which). V usage is TRBV11-2 and J usage is TRBJ2-2, with D possibly matching TRBD2 (6 bases). The clonotype was recovered from a human donor who was either an allogeneic HSCT recipient or a stem cell or donor lymphocyte infusion donor (not recorded which). It is not recorded whose cells these are; they may come from a transplant donor. In DNA, the CDR3 is TGTGCCAGCAGCGAAGGCGGAGGGTGGGACACCGGGGAGCTGTTTTTT. Translating it yields CASSEGGGWDTGELFF.